The 28 T cell receptor beta chains reported below all come from one sample, sequenced in a study of blood T cells in healthy people across ages. A second PCR of about 6 to 12 cycles used a sample-barcoded 5' primer and a J-beta primer mix. Each CDR3 protein is one row after TCRdb ran MiXCR on the 5' RACE reads. The sample comprises more than 450,000 distinct CDR3 sequences, about a quarter of which are singletons, and over 3.5% rests with the top ten. Separately, the same data were catalogued under a study of T cells of mothers and their children.

The sample taken for sequencing was blood. Receptor source: a boy aged 2 to 10 in good health.

A few counts support this clonotype. The V gene is TRBV6-1, the J gene TRBJ2-2, with 8 bases fitting TRBD1. The germline gives CDR1 MNHNS, CDR2 SASEGT. The junction had 9 bases not matched to a gene; V was cut back by 5 bases and J by 4 bases. This CDR3 has 16 amino acids. The CDR3 bases are TGTGCCAGCAGTTCCCGGCCCGGGACAGGCACCGGGGAGCTGTTTTTT. Its protein product is CASSSRPGTGTGELFF.

This clonotype was observed a few times. The chain joins TRBV6-5 to TRBJ1-2; D unclear. The V and J ends lost 5 bases and 0 bases respectively, with 10 bases between them. Germline CDR1 and CDR2: MNHEY and SVGAGI. CDR3 length: 14 amino acids. The CDR3 sequence: CASSPTQSNYGYTF. The CDR3 DNA follows: TGTGCCAGCAGTCCTACGCAGTCTAACTATGGCTACACCTTC.

This sequence joins TRBV15 and TRBJ2-1; the match to TRBD2 covers 8 bases. Looked up from germline, CDR1 is LNHNV and CDR2 is YYDKDF (reference sequence). The CDR3 runs to 15 residues. V lost 5 bases to trimming and J lost 3 bases; unmatched junction nucleotides: 6. The CDR3 protein is CATSGAGAYYNEQFF. DNA of the CDR3: TGTGCCACCAGCGGAGCGGGGGCCTACTACAATGAGCAGTTCTTC.

This sequence joins TRBV3-1 and TRBJ2-5; possible D gene TRBD2, 6 bases. The DNA end lines up better with TRBJ2-7; the J call may be wrong. The length of the CDR3 is 16 residues. Germline lookup yields CDR1 LGHDT and CDR2 YNNKEL (reference sequence). This chain's CDR3 is CASSQDYGGRGYEQYF. The CDR3 DNA reads as TGTGCCAGCAGCCAAGATTACGGAGGGCGGGGCTACGAGCAGTACTTC.

The V gene is TRBV12-3 or TRBV12-4, the J gene TRBJ2-2; TRBD1 agrees at 7 bases. Trimming removed 8 bases from V and 7 bases from J; junction bases left unmatched: 16. The CDR3 length is 16 residues. The CDR3 here is CASRKPGTEGVGELFF. DNA of the CDR3: TGTGCCAGCCGAAAACCCGGGACAGAGGGTGTCGGGGAGCTGTTTTTT.

This clonotype was detected many times. This chain uses TRBV6-6 with TRBJ2-7; 13 bases match TRBD2. Trimming removed 5 bases from V and 0 bases from J; junction bases left unmatched: 1. Germline assignment: CDR1 MNHNY and CDR2 SVGAGI (reference sequence). The CDR3 loop spans 15 amino acids. CDR3 residues: CASSGTSGTSYEQYF. CDR3 sequence (DNA): TGTGCCAGCAGTGGGACTAGCGGGACCTCCTACGAGCAGTACTTC.

With regard to this clonotype: This may arise from a read error, as a much more abundant clone is one base away. This chain uses TRBV7-9 with TRBJ2-1, with D unresolved. This CDR3 comprises 12 residues. CDR1 is SEHNR, CDR2 FQNEAQ, per germline (reference sequence). The CDR3 region has the DNA TGTGCCAGCAGCTCAGTACACAATGAGCAGTCCTTC. Its translation is CASSSVHNEQSF.

V gene TRBV2 combines with J gene TRBJ2-1; 8 positions agree with TRBD1. Gene TRBJ2-7 matches the end of the DNA better, so the J call may be wrong. Germline CDR1 is SNHLY and CDR2 is FYNNEI. The CDR3 loop spans 12 amino acids. The CDR3 DNA reads as TGTGCCAGCAGTACACAGGGGGATGAGCAGTACTTC. This translates into CASSTQGDEQYF.

This clonotype was observed a few times. This rearrangement joins TRBV7-2 to TRBJ2-2; perhaps TRBD2 as D (5 bases). Germline values: CDR1 SGHTA, CDR2 FQGNSA. This CDR3 contains 10 residues. V was shortened by 5 bases and J by 13 bases, with 8 bases between the two germline ends. As DNA, the CDR3 is TGTGCCAGCAGCGTACGGGGGCTGTTTTTT. As protein: CASSVRGLFF.

V is TRBV18 and J is TRBJ1-1, with D hard to call. Trimming cost V 4 bases and J 1 base, with 4 bases left between them. The germline V gene encodes CDR1 KGHSH and CDR2 LQKENI. The CDR3 sequence is 12 residues long. The CDR3 nucleotides are TGTGCCAGCTCACAGGAGAACACTGAAGCTTTCTTT. Translated: CASSQENTEAFF.

This clonotype was observed a few times. The rearrangement links TRBV9 to TRBJ2-1; 9 bases match TRBD2. Trimming removed 3 bases from V and 5 bases from J; junction bases left unmatched: 9. From germline, CDR1 is SGDLS and CDR2 YYNGEE. This CDR3 is built from 16 residues. CDR3 nucleotide sequence: TGTGCCAGCAGCGCCTTCGAGCGGGGGGCAAACAATGAGCAGTTCTTC. Amino acid sequence: CASSAFERGANNEQFF.

The rearrangement uses TRBV7-9 and TRBJ1-5; D is unclear. The CDR3 has 14 amino acids. Trimming left V 2 bases short and J 7 bases short, with 12 bases between. Germline values: CDR1 SEHNR, CDR2 FQNEAQ (reference sequence). CDR3 loop: CASSLKGLGQPQHF. The CDR3 DNA follows: TGTGCCAGCAGCTTAAAGGGCCTGGGGCAGCCCCAGCATTTT. Together with reference TRBV7-9 and TRBJ1-5, the CDR3 gives the full variable domain: DTGVSQNPRHKITKRGQNVTFRCDPISEHNRLYWYRQTLGQGPEFLTYFQNEAQLEKSRLLSDRFSAERPKGSFSTLEIQRTEQGDSAMYLCASSLKGLGQPQHFGDGTRLSIL.

The rearrangement uses TRBV27 and TRBJ2-1; unclear D gene. The CDR3 sequence is 14 residues long. Germline-derived CDR1 and CDR2 are MNHEY and SMNVEV (reference sequence). Between the trimmed V and J ends, which lost 7 bases and 4 bases, there was a span of 14 bases. The CDR3 coding sequence is TGTGCCAGCACCCCTGGCACGGAGTACAATGAGCAGTTCTTC. Protein sequence: CASTPGTEYNEQFF.

This chain joins TRBV30 and TRBJ2-7, with D possibly TRBD1 on 6 matching bases. Per germline, CDR1 GTSNPN and CDR2 SVGIG (reference sequence). CDR3 length: 12 residues. Deletions cut 4 bases from V and 3 bases from J, with 10 bases between. CDR3 in amino acids: CAWTGTSYEQYF. The CDR3 bases are TGTGCCTGGACCGGGACAAGCTACGAGCAGTACTTC.

This clonotype occurred once. The rearrangement links TRBV27 to TRBJ2-7; D possibly matches TRBD1 or TRBD2 (5 bases each). Trimming removed 10 bases at V and 2 bases at J, with 15 bases between. The germline V gene has CDR1 MNHEY and CDR2 SMNVEV (reference sequence). The CDR3 runs 13 residues. CDR3: CATSRVGAYEQYF. DNA of the CDR3: TGTGCCACCTCCCGAGTGGGGGCCTACGAGCAGTACTTC.

This clonotype was seen a few times. The rearrangement joins TRBV27 to TRBJ2-4; D tentatively fits TRBD1 or TRBD2 (5 bases each). The CDR3 has 15 residues. Trimming stripped 5 bases from V and 6 bases from J, with 17 bases between. The V gene's germline CDR1 is MNHEY and CDR2 SMNVEV (reference sequence). The CDR3 sequence is CASSALGAGGNIQYF. DNA for the CDR3: TGTGCCAGCAGTGCCCTTGGGGCCGGAGGAAACATTCAGTACTTC.

This clonotype was picked up a small number of times. This sequence joins TRBV5-5 and TRBJ2-4; D might be TRBD2 (6 bases). Per the germline V gene, CDR1 is SGHKS and CDR2 is YYEKEE (reference sequence). Deletions cut 4 bases from V and 3 bases from J, with 17 bases between. The CDR3 has 16 amino acids. In DNA form, the CDR3 reads TGTGCCAGCAGCAAACAGGAGGGAGATAGCAAAAACATTCAGTACTTC. It specifies CASSKQEGDSKNIQYF.

The chain couples TRBV6-2 or TRBV6-3 to TRBJ2-5, with 14 bases matching TRBD2. After removal of 2 bases from V and 2 bases from J, the junction contained 7 bases not matched to a gene. The CDR3 sequence is 18 residues long. Germline values: CDR1 MNHEY, CDR2 SVGEGT. The chain's CDR3 is CASSYPGLAGGPQETQYF. The CDR3 region has the DNA TGTGCCAGCAGTTACCCTGGACTAGCGGGAGGACCGCAAGAGACCCAGTACTTC.

The chain combines TRBV3-1 with TRBJ1-2; D not certain. Per the germline V gene, CDR1 is LGHDT and CDR2 is YNNKEL (reference sequence). V lost 0 bases, J lost 4 bases, and 9 bases lay in between. This CDR3 region has 14 residues. CDR3 sequence: CASSQDGEGYGYTF. CDR3 in DNA: TGTGCCAGCAGCCAAGATGGGGAGGGCTATGGCTACACCTTC. Supplemented by reference TRBV3-1 and TRBJ1-2, the full variable domain reads DTAVSQTPKYLVTQMGNDKSIKCEQNLGHDTMYWYKQDSKKFLKIMFSYNNKELIINETVPNRFSPKSPDKAHLNLHINSLELGDSAVYFCASSQDGEGYGYTFGSGTRLTVV.

The V gene is TRBV28, the J gene TRBJ2-5; D tentatively fits TRBD1 or TRBD2 (6 bases each). CDR1 and CDR2 (germline): MDHEN, SYDVKM. CDR3 length: 15 amino acids. Trimming left V 2 bases short and J 3 bases short, with 13 bases between. The CDR3 coding sequence is TGTGCCAGCAGTTTAGGGGGGCTAATCGAAGAGACCCAGTACTTC. Translating it yields CASSLGGLIEETQYF.

This rearrangement joins TRBV9 to TRBJ1-1; D uncertain. Germline CDR1 and CDR2: SGDLS and YYNGEE. The CDR3 contains 15 residues. Trimming cost V 3 bases and J 3 bases, with 15 bases left between them. The CDR3 DNA reads TGTGCCAGCAGCGGACGGGAGGGCCTTCACACTGAAGCTTTCTTT. Its translation is CASSGREGLHTEAFF.

Note on this clonotype: This CDR3 is missing its conserved last phenylalanine or tryptophan, likely due to a read error. This rearrangement joins TRBV29-1 to TRBJ1-2, with TRBD1 matching over 7 bases. The CDR3 spans 14 residues. V gave up 0 bases and J gave up 4 bases; unmatched junction bases: 5. Germline CDR1 is SQVTM and CDR2 is ANQGSEA. CDR3 amino acids: CSVEEGQALYGYTL. The DNA for the CDR3 is TGCAGCGTTGAAGAAGGACAGGCCCTCTATGGCTACACCCTC.

The rearrangement links TRBV11-2 to TRBJ1-1; D not resolved. From germline, CDR1 is SGHAT and CDR2 FQNNGV. This CDR3 contains 13 residues. The V end lost 3 bases, the J end lost 3 bases, and 8 bases lay between the germline ends. The CDR3 spells CASSFLGYTEAFF. CDR3 DNA sequence: TGTGCCAGCAGCTTTTTAGGGTACACTGAAGCTTTCTTT. Full variable domain (rest looked up from reference TRBV11-2 and TRBJ1-1): EAGVAQSPRYKIIEKRQSVAFWCNPISGHATLYWYQQILGQGPKLLIQFQNNGVVDDSQLPKDRFSAERLKGVDSTLKIQPAKLEDSAVYLCASSFLGYTEAFFGQGTRLTVV.

In its sample, this clonotype was seen a few times. The V and J genes are TRBV12-3 or TRBV12-4 and TRBJ2-2; 11 nucleotides align to TRBD2. Trimming removed 1 base from V and 6 bases from J; junction bases left unmatched: 4. CDR3 length: 16 amino acids. CDR3 DNA sequence: TGTGCCAGCAGTTTAGTGGCTAGCGGGAGGTCCGGGGAGCTGTTTTTT. Its protein product is CASSLVASGRSGELFF.

The chain employs TRBV29-1 and TRBJ2-3, with 8 bases aligning to TRBD2. CDR3 length equals 14 residues. The trim removed 0 bases at V and 10 bases at J, leaving 9 bases unmatched. CDR1 and CDR2 (germline): SQVTM, ANQGSEA. CDR3 protein: CSVEESGRILAQYF. The DNA for the CDR3 is TGCAGCGTTGAAGAGAGCGGGAGAATACTAGCGCAGTATTTT.

This clonotype came up a few times. The J gene is TRBJ2-5, the V gene TRBV3-1; 7 bases are shared with TRBD2. Germline lookup yields CDR1 LGHDT and CDR2 YNNKEL (reference sequence). CDR3 size: 15 residues. After removal of 0 bases from V and 5 bases from J, the junction contained 6 bases not matched to a gene. Written as DNA, the CDR3 is TGTGCCAGCAGCCAAGATCCAGCGGGGAAGGAGACCCAGTACTTC. Residues: CASSQDPAGKETQYF.

This clonotype was detected only a few times. An end of the junction does not agree with germline; a read error may underlie this. The gene calls are TRBV7-7 and TRBJ1-5; D gene ambiguous. The germline V gene encodes CDR1 SSHAT and CDR2 FNYEAQ (reference sequence). This CDR3 contains 16 residues. This chain's CDR3 is CASSFSCTVQGQPQHF. CDR3 nucleotides: TGTGCTAGCAGCTTCTCGTGCACAGTGCAAGGTCAGCCCCAGCATTTT.

This clonotype was counted a few times. The rearrangement joins TRBV29-1 to TRBJ1-5; no firm D call. The CDR3 is 14 amino acids. Germline V gives CDR1 SQVTM, CDR2 ANQGSEA. Trimming cost V 6 bases and J 0 bases, with 12 bases left between them. CDR3 residues: CSVATRHSNQPQHF. The DNA of the CDR3 is TGCAGCGTGGCGACAAGACATAGCAATCAGCCCCAGCATTTT. Looking up the rest from reference TRBV29-1 and TRBJ1-5 gives the full variable domain: SAVISQKPSRDICQRGTSLTIQCQVDSQVTMMFWYRQQPGQSLTLIATANQGSEATYESGFVIDKFPISRPNLTFSTLTVSNMSPEDSSIYLCSVATRHSNQPQHFGDGTRLSIL.